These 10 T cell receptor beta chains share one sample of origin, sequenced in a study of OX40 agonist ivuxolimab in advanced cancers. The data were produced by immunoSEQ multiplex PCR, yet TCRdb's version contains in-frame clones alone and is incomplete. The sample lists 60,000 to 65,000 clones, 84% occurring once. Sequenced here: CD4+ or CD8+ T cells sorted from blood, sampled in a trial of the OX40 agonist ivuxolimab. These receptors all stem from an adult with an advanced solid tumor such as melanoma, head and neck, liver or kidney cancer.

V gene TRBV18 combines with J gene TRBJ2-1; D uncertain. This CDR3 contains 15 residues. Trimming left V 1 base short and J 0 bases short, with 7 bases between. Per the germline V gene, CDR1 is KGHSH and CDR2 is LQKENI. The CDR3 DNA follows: TGTGCCAGCTCACCACAGGTTAGCTCCTACAATGAGCAGTTCTTC. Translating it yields CASSPQVSSYNEQFF.

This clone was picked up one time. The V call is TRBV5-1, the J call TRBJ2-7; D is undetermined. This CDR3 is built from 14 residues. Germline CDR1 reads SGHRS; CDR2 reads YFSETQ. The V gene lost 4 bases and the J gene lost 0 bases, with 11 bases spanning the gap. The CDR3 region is CASSPQASSYEQYF. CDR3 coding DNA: TGCGCCAGCAGCCCGCAGGCGAGCTCCTACGAGCAGTACTTC.

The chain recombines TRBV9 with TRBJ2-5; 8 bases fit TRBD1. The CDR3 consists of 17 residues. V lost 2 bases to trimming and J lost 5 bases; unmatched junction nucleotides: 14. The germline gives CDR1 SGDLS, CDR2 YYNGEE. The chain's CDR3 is CASSVGRRQGAQETQYF. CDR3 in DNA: TGTGCCAGCAGCGTGGGGCGTAGGCAGGGGGCGCAGGAGACCCAGTACTTC.

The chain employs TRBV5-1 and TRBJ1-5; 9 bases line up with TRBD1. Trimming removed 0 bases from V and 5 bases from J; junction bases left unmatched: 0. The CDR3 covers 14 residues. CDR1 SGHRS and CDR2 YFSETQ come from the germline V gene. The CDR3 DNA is TGCGCCAGCAGCTTGGGGACAGGGGATCAGCCCCAGCATTTT. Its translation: CASSLGTGDQPQHF.

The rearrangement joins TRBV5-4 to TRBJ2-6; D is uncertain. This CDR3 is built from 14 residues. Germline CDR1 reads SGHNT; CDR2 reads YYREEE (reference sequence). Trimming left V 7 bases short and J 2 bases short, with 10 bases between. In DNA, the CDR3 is TGTGCCAGCGGGTCTCGGGCTGGGGCCAACGTCCTGACTTTC. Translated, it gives CASGSRAGANVLTF.

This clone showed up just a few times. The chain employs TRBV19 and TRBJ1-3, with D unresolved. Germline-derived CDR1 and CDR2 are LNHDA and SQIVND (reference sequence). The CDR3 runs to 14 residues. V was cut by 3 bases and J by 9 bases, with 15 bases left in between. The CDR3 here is CASSIVGSDGTIYF. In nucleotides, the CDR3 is TGTGCCAGTAGTATTGTGGGTTCGGATGGCACCATATATTTT.

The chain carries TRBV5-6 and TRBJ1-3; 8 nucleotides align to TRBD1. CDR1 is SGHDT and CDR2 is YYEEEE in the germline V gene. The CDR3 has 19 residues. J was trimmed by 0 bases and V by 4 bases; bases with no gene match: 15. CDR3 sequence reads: CASSQRRSGQGYSGNTIYF. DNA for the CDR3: TGTGCCAGCAGCCAACGTCGATCAGGACAGGGTTACTCTGGAAACACCATATATTTT.

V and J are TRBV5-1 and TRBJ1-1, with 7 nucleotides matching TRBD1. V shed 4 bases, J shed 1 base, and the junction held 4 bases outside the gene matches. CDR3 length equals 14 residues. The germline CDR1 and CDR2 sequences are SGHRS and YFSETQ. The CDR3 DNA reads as TGCGCCAGCAGCCTGGGACAGCCGAACACTGAAGCTTTCTTT. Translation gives CASSLGQPNTEAFF.

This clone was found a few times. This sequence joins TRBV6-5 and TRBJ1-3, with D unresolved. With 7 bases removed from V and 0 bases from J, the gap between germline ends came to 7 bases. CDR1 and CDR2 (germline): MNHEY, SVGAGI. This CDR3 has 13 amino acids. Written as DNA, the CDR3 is TGTGCCAGCACGTGGGACTCTGGAAACACCATATATTTT. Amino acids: CASTWDSGNTIYF.

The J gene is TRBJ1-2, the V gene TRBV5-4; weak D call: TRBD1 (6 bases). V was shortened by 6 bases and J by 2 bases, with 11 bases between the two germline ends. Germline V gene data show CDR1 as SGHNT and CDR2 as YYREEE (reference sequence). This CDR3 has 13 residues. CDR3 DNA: TGTGCCAGCACCTTAGACAGGAACTATGGCTACACCTTC. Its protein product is CASTLDRNYGYTF.